This TCR beta chain originates from a study of T cells after yellow fever vaccination. Overall study results and limits: Contamination by abundant bulk-population clonotypes could be present in FACS-sorted repertoires.

TCRdb reprocessed the 5' RACE reads with MiXCR, giving one entry per CDR3 protein. The sample records 400,000 or so distinct CDR3 sequences, 15% to 20% being singletons. Germline V lookup: CDR1 SGHRS, CDR2 YFSETQ. The trim removed 1 base at V and 0 bases at J, leaving 7 bases unmatched. The CDR3 runs to 18 residues. Comments on this clonotype: Antigen: not known.

This sequence was found in a man between 18 and 29 years old who received the YFV17D yellow fever vaccine. The input for sequencing was PBMCs, taken before the yellow fever booster vaccination. This chain links TRBV5-1 with TRBJ2-3; 11 nucleotides match TRBD2. The CDR3 DNA is TGCGCCAGCAGCTTGTATGCCGGGACTAGCGGAAGCACAGATACGCAGTATTTT. This codes for CASSLYAGTSGSTDTQYF.